The text below deals with one T cell receptor (beta chain). Its antigen has not been determined. Base-call qualities are not available, and no considerably larger clone is one nucleotide away. Peripheral blood CD8+ and CD4+ T cells from healthy donors, Susac syndrome patients and multiple sclerosis patients were profiled by high-throughput TCR beta sequencing. Healthy donors were age- and sex-matched controls. CD8+ TEMRA cells were enriched by FACS, while bulk CD8+ and CD4+ T cells were purified by magnetic negative isolation. Blood was collected in EDTA tubes and processed within 24 hours, with PBMCs isolated through density gradient centrifugation. PBMCs destined for TCR sequencing were cryopreserved in liquid nitrogen and later thawed in a 37 °C water bath. Purity of sorted or isolated CD4+, CD8+ and CD8+ TEMRA cells was at least 90%. This entry is derived from a study of CD8 T cells in Susac syndrome (dated by TCRdb to between 2017 and 2020). Some background on the complete study: The study used repertoire sequencing to test whether antigen drove CD8+ T cell activation and differentiation in Susac syndrome.

The CDR3 spans 14 residues, from the cysteine through the phenylalanine. The read is trimmed to its CDR3 DNA, 42 bases read in frame from base 1. Sequences LGHDT (CDR1) and YNNKEL (CDR2) are obtained from the germline V gene (reference sequence). Trimming leaves V shorter by 6 bases and J shorter by 4 bases, with the junction holding 0 bases beyond the gene matches. Study-level results and caveats: The number of individuals in the TCR sequencing and HLA analysis was acknowledged as relatively small.

RNA was extracted using the RNeasy kit, and about 0.45 to 1 ug of the RNA was reverse transcribed with random hexamers. The immunoSEQ multiplex PCR assay, covering 54 Vbeta and 13 Jbeta segments, was used to amplify TCR beta CDR3 regions. Bias from PCR amplification was corrected by using a synthetic template baseline for primer optimization and for computational correction. The original pipeline was this. Reads were assigned to V, D and J genes according to IMGT and analyzed in immunoSEQ Analyzer, with only productive sequences retained. To calculate clonality, Shannon entropy was normalized by log2 of the number of productive unique sequences and then subtracted from one. Public and private clones were assessed among the 100 most prevalent clones of each patient and control. Clones were defined as Susac-specific if absent from the healthy and MS cohorts, from 900 to 1,200 published viral clones and from other ImmuneACCESS disease sequences. Through fastp at Q25 and MiXCR, TCRdb rebuilt clones from the public reads, retaining in-frame beta chains. Every distinct CDR3 protein forms one entry, paired with its most common genes and DNA. These V and J calls are TCRdb output, not the study's own analysis. The sample table holds some 99,000 distinct CDR3 sequences, of which around 97% were seen once. The ten biggest clones cover 0.075% to 0.1% of the sample.

The origin of this receptor is a human donor in good health. The V and J genes are TRBV3-1 and TRBJ2-1, with 13 bases aligning to TRBD2. The specimen sequenced was CD4+ T cells from PBMCs. The CDR3 in this case is CASRGLAGYNEQFF. The bases are TGTGCCAGCAGGGGACTAGCGGGGTACAATGAGCAGTTCTTC.